This T cell receptor beta chain was captured by sequencing in a study of identical twins. Comment on this clonotype: Antigen specificity is unknown.

The CDR3 contains 14 residues. Germline V gene sequence: CDR1 SGHTA, CDR2 FQGNSA. V dropped 2 bases and J dropped 4 bases, with 9 bases sitting between them. TCRdb passed the 5' RACE reads through MiXCR, listing each CDR3 protein once. This repertoire shows under 300,000 distinct CDR3 sequences, over 11% found once; its top ten account for 8.8%. The study, taken as a whole, reports: Monozygotic twin pairs showed more out-of-frame TCR alpha sharing than models estimated.

The TCR comes from a woman younger than 35 in good health. The specimen sequenced was memory (CD45RO+) T cells sorted from blood. The rearrangement joins TRBV7-2 to TRBJ1-3; unclear D gene. CDR3 sequence: CASSLFNTGNTIYF. As DNA, the CDR3 is TGTGCCAGCAGCTTATTCAATACGGGAAACACCATATATTTT.